These T cell receptor beta chains were read from a single sample in a study of T-cell memory formation after mild COVID-19. TCRdb passed the 5' RACE reads through MiXCR, listing each CDR3 protein once. This sample yields some 120,000 distinct CDR3 sequences, of which about 15% are seen a single time; roughly 13% belongs to the top ten. Specimen: PBMCs or a T cell subset sorted from them (not recorded which). Source of these receptors: an adult woman who had mild COVID-19 (a few samples of this study predate the infection). Cell type and time point are not known. Each CDR3 is given with its conserved first and last residue. A D gene is named only where the DNA matches it firmly. Part of the rows lack a size; the others show once, few, many or a class for expanded clones.

V gene,clone size,J gene,D gene,CDR3 protein,CDR3 DNA
TRBV27,few,TRBJ1-2,.,CASSLAGAAYGYTF,TGTGCCAGCAGCCTTGCTGGGGCCGCATATGGCTACACCTTC
TRBV7-3,.,TRBJ2-1,.,CASSLIPANEQFF,TGTGCCAGCAGCTTAATTCCAGCAAATGAGCAGTTCTTC
TRBV4-3,.,TRBJ2-1,TRBD2,CASSQDSQRELNEQFF,TGCGCCAGCAGCCAAGATTCCCAGCGGGAGTTGAATGAGCAGTTCTTC
TRBV29-1,.,TRBJ2-3,.,CSVVLEGGDTQYF,TGCAGCGTTGTCCTTGAGGGAGGAGATACGCAGTATTTT
TRBV23-1,few,TRBJ2-2,TRBD1,CASTLTGTGENTGELFF,TGCGCCAGCACCCTTACCGGGACAGGGGAGAACACCGGGGAGCTGTTTTTT
TRBV27,few,TRBJ2-2,TRBD1,CASSLAWTGSVTGELFF,TGTGCCAGCAGTTTAGCATGGACAGGGTCTGTCACCGGGGAGCTGTTTTTT
TRBV6-2/TRBV6-3,few,TRBJ2-7,TRBD1,CASSLTEQGQATYEQYF,TGTGCCAGCAGTTTGACGGAACAGGGACAGGCCACCTACGAGCAGTACTTC
TRBV6-6,.,TRBJ1-2,.,CASQRGAPPYGYTF,TGTGCCAGCCAACGGGGGGCGCCCCCCTATGGCTACACCTTC
TRBV4-2,.,TRBJ2-7,.,CASSQDWGLSYEQYF,TGTGCCAGCAGCCAAGATTGGGGCCTATCCTACGAGCAGTACTTC
TRBV7-8,few,TRBJ1-1,.,CASSFADIRNTEAFF,TGTGCCAGCAGCTTCGCTGACATACGGAACACTGAAGCTTTCTTT
TRBV5-1,.,TRBJ2-3,TRBD2,CASSAGLAGSVPGTDTQYF,TGCGCCAGCAGCGCGGGACTAGCGGGGTCCGTCCCGGGCACAGATACGCAGTATTTT
TRBV7-7,.,TRBJ2-5,.,CASSPSAQVGETQYF,TGTGCTAGCAGCCCCTCAGCACAGGTGGGGGAGACCCAGTACTTC
TRBV7-8,.,TRBJ2-5,TRBD1,CASSTWTGGVETQYF,TGTGCCAGCAGCACCTGGACAGGAGGTGTGGAGACCCAGTACTTC
TRBV6-6,.,TRBJ2-1,.,CASGGMDNEQFF,TGTGCCAGCGGAGGGATGGACAATGAGCAGTTCTTC
TRBV3-1,few,TRBJ1-2,.,CASSLSNYGYTF,TGTGCCAGCAGCCTATCTAACTATGGCTACACCTTC
TRBV7-3,few,TRBJ1-1,.,CASSSLPQGVGTEAFF,TGTGCCAGCAGCTCCCTCCCACAGGGAGTGGGCACTGAAGCTTTCTTT
TRBV30,.,TRBJ2-7,.,CAGGMTGGEQNF,TGTGCTGGGGGCATGACAGGCGGCGAGCAGAACTTC
TRBV6-5,.,TRBJ1-3,.,CASSYSAGSSGNTIYF,TGTGCCAGCAGTTACTCGGCAGGGAGCTCTGGAAACACCATATATTTT
TRBV7-9,few,TRBJ2-1,.,CASSLDEQFF,TGTGCCAGCAGCTTAGATGAGCAGTTCTTC
TRBV10-3,.,TRBJ1-4,TRBD1,CAIAGTDNEKLFF,TGTGCCATCGCCGGGACAGACAATGAAAAACTGTTTTTT
TRBV20-1,.,TRBJ2-2,.,CSARGSNTGELFF,TGCAGTGCTAGAGGTAGCAACACCGGGGAGCTGTTTTTT
TRBV7-9,few,TRBJ2-1,TRBD1,CASSQGDRGHEQFF,TGTGCCAGCAGCCAAGGGGACAGGGGGCATGAGCAGTTCTTC
TRBV7-2,.,TRBJ1-3,TRBD1,CASSPTGFSGNTIYF,TGTGCCAGCAGCCCGACAGGGTTCTCTGGAAACACCATATATTTT
TRBV7-9,few,TRBJ2-3,.,CASSLGIVLGDTQYF,TGTGCCAGCAGCTTGGGAATCGTCCTCGGGGATACGCAGTATTTT
TRBV6-5,.,TRBJ1-5,.,CASSYSRGGQPQHF,TGTGCCAGCAGTTACTCGAGGGGGGGTCAGCCCCAGCATTTT
TRBV5-1,few,TRBJ2-5,.,CASSPAGISGETQYF,TGCGCCAGCAGTCCTGCGGGGATATCAGGAGAGACCCAGTACTTC
TRBV20-1,few,TRBJ2-7,.,CSAAQGNEQYF,TGCAGTGCTGCTCAGGGGAACGAGCAGTACTTC
TRBV18,.,TRBJ1-1,TRBD1,CASSPGTGRAPEAFF,TGTGCCAGCTCACCCGGGACAGGAAGAGCACCCGAAGCTTTCTTT